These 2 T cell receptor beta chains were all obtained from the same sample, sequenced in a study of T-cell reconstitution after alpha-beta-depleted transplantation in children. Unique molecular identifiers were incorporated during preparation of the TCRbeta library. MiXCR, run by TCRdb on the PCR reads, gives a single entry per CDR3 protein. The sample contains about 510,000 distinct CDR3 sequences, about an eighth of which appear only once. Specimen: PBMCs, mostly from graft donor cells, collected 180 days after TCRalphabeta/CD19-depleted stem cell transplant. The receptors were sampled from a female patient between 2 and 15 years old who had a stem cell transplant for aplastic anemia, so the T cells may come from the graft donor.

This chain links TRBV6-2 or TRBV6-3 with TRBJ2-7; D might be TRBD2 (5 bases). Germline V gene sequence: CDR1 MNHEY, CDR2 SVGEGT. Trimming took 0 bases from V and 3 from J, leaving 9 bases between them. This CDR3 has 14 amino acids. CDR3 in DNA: TGTGCCAGCAGTTACTCGATAGGAGGCTACGAGCAGTACGTC. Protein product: CASSYSIGGYEQYV.

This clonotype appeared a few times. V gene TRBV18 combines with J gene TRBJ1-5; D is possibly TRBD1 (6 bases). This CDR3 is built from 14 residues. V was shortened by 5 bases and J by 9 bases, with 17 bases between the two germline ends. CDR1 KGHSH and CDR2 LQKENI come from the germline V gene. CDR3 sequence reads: CASSAQGGWRPQHF. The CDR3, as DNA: TGTGCCAGCTCAGCCCAAGGGGGTTGGCGGCCCCAGCATTTT.